This record concerns one T cell receptor beta chain sequence. V was shortened by 3 bases and J by 7 bases, with 15 bases between the two germline ends. CDR3 length equals 14 residues. Germline V gives CDR1 MNHEY, CDR2 SMNVEV (reference sequence). The sample originates from a study of control samples from healthy donors and cancer patients. The data were produced by immunoSEQ multiplex PCR, yet TCRdb's version contains in-frame clones alone and is incomplete. There are some 120,000 clones in the sample; over 90% occur only once, and around 2.5% lies in the top ten. J is TRBJ1-1 and V is TRBV27, with D possibly matching TRBD1 (6 bases). This TCR was sampled from a man aged 30-40 years in good health. The source material was blood. The CDR3 nucleotides are TGTGCCAGCAGTTTCAAACAGGGAGCTAGTGAAGCTTTCTTT. This codes for CASSFKQGASEAFF.